These T cell receptor beta chains were read from a single sample in a study of T cell responses to AZD1222 COVID-19 vaccine. Data came from immunoSEQ multiplex PCR; TCRdb stores just in-frame clones and leaves some out. The data contain around 220,000 clones, 90% to 95% of them seen just once; the ten biggest clones take up roughly 1.8%. The sample here was peripheral blood, taken 28 days after the second dose of the MenACWY control vaccine. The receptors here all came from an adult who received the MenACWY meningococcal vaccine as a control. The CDR3 runs from the conserved cysteine through the conserved F or W. The D gene is left open where the match is weak. The size field is filled for only some rows; it gives once, few, many or a size class.

j_gene	len	v_gene	abundance	d_gene	CDR3aa	CDR3nt
TRBJ1-2	13	TRBV9	.	.	CASSVGEGRGYTF	TGTGCCAGCAGCGTAGGGGAGGGACGGGGCTACACCTTC
TRBJ1-6	15	TRBV14	.	TRBD1	CASSQRTGYNSPLHF	TGTGCCAGCAGCCAACGGACAGGGTATAATTCACCCCTCCACTTT
TRBJ1-1	14	TRBV2	.	.	CASSRSGVNTEAFF	TGTGCCAGCAGTCGGTCGGGGGTGAACACTGAAGCTTTCTTT
TRBJ2-3	13	TRBV12-3/TRBV12-4	.	TRBD1	CASRGQGTDTQYF	TGTGCCAGCAGGGGACAGGGCACAGATACGCAGTATTTT
TRBJ2-7	11	TRBV2	.	.	CASREGRQQYF	TGTGCCAGCAGGGAGGGGAGGCAGCAGTACTTC
TRBJ1-2	13	TRBV7-8	.	.	CASSLWGDGGYTF	TGTGCCAGCAGCTTATGGGGTGATGGAGGCTACACCTTC
TRBJ1-6	15	TRBV19	.	.	CASSIVGRIGPPLHF	TGTGCCAGTAGTATAGTGGGGAGAATTGGACCCCCCCTCCACTTT
TRBJ2-7	15	TRBV7-2	.	.	CASSLMLGTNYEQYF	TGTGCCAGCAGCTTAATGTTAGGGACAAACTACGAGCAGTACTTC
TRBJ2-1	17	TRBV6-2/TRBV6-3	.	TRBD2	CASSYSTSGGHYNEQFF	TGTGCCAGCAGTTACTCGACTAGCGGGGGACACTACAATGAGCAGTTCTTC
TRBJ2-1	13	TRBV5-4	once	.	CASSFGSQYEQFF	TGTGCCAGCAGCTTCGGGAGTCAGTATGAGCAGTTCTTC
TRBJ1-4	14	TRBV28	.	.	CASRGTVRNEKLFF	TGTGCCAGCAGGGGAACGGTGCGTAATGAAAAACTGTTTTTT
TRBJ1-5	21	TRBV10-3	.	TRBD1	CAITRTTPGQGLGMGNQPQHF	TGTGCCATCACCAGAACAACTCCGGGACAGGGGCTCGGGATGGGCAATCAGCCCCAGCATTTT
TRBJ2-3	16	TRBV9	.	TRBD1	CASSVGGQGGTDTQYF	TGTGCCAGCAGCGTAGGTGGACAGGGGGGAACAGATACGCAGTATTTT
TRBJ2-7	14	TRBV5-1	.	TRBD2	CASSYGTSDYEQYF	TGCGCCAGCAGCTATGGGACTAGCGACTACGAGCAGTACTTC
TRBJ2-1	14	TRBV7-9	once	.	CASSSPLSRDEQFF	TGTGCCAGCAGCTCACCCCTCTCGCGGGATGAGCAGTTCTTC
TRBJ1-3	13	TRBV28	.	.	CASRADSGNTIYF	TGTGCCAGCAGGGCGGATTCTGGAAACACCATATATTTT
TRBJ1-5	15	TRBV27	.	TRBD1	CASSPRDRHNQPQHF	TGTGCCAGCAGTCCCAGGGACAGGCATAATCAGCCCCAGCATTTT
TRBJ2-5	14	TRBV9	.	.	CASSVGYGQETQYF	TGTGCCAGCAGCGTAGGTTACGGGCAAGAGACCCAGTACTTC
TRBJ2-3	15	TRBV30	.	TRBD1	CAWSPGQVFTDTQYF	TGTGCCTGGAGTCCGGGACAGGTTTTCACAGATACGCAGTATTTT
TRBJ1-5	12	TRBV5-5	.	.	CASSYNNQPQHF	TGTGCCAGCAGCTATAATAATCAGCCCCAGCATTTT
TRBJ2-7	15	TRBV4-3	.	.	CASSHRTGFPYEQYF	TGCGCCAGCAGCCACCGAACAGGGTTCCCCTACGAGCAGTACTTC
TRBJ2-1	15	TRBV28	.	TRBD2	CASRRLADGYNEQFF	TGTGCCAGCAGACGACTAGCAGACGGCTACAATGAGCAGTTCTTC
TRBJ2-7	17	TRBV5-1	.	TRBD2	CASSERTSGNFPYEQYF	TGCGCCAGCAGCGAGAGGACTAGCGGGAACTTTCCCTACGAGCAGTACTTC
TRBJ2-5	15	TRBV3-1/TRBV3-2	.	.	CASSQDRTGLETQYF	TGTGCCAGCAGCCAAGACAGAACAGGATTAGAGACCCAGTACTTC
TRBJ2-7	15	TRBV7-6	.	TRBD1	CASSLGQGVAYEQYF	TGTGCCAGCAGCCTAGGACAGGGGGTAGCCTACGAGCAGTACTTC
TRBJ2-7	15	TRBV21-1	.	.	CAPAARTGVSYEQYF	TGTGCGCCAGCAGCCCGGACAGGGGTCTCCTACGAGCAGTACTTC
TRBJ2-2	12	TRBV7-9	.	.	CASSLNTGELFF	TGTGCCAGCAGCTTAAACACCGGGGAGCTGTTTTTT
TRBJ1-3	14	TRBV5-6	.	.	CASSLSDRRDTIYF	TGTGCCAGCAGCTTATCCGACAGGAGGGACACCATATATTTT
TRBJ1-3	15	TRBV2	.	.	CASSEEGLSGNTIYF	TGTGCCAGCAGTGAAGAGGGTCTCTCTGGAAACACCATATATTTT
TRBJ2-7	16	TRBV13	.	.	CASSLRAGAGVYEQYF	TGTGCCAGCAGCTTACGAGCAGGGGCAGGGGTCTACGAGCAGTACTTC
TRBJ1-2	14	TRBV5-1	.	.	CASSPGGGFYGYTF	TGCGCCAGCAGCCCGGGGGGCGGGTTCTATGGCTACACCTTC
TRBJ2-1	19	TRBV28	.	TRBD2	CASSSGLAGDPTSYNEQFF	TGTGCCAGCAGTTCGGGACTAGCGGGAGATCCAACATCCTACAATGAGCAGTTCTTC
TRBJ1-2	13	TRBV7-8	.	.	CASSTTDSYGYTF	TGTGCCAGCAGCACAACGGACAGCTATGGCTACACCTTC
TRBJ1-5	13	TRBV6-4	.	.	CASSGEVDQPQHF	TGTGCCAGCAGTGGCGAGGTCGATCAGCCCCAGCATTTT
TRBJ1-2	14	TRBV28	.	.	CASSLYGESYGYTF	TGTGCCAGCAGTTTATATGGGGAAAGCTATGGCTACACCTTC
TRBJ1-5	15	TRBV28	.	.	CASSLLGASNQPQHF	TGTGCCAGCAGTTTATTGGGGGCAAGCAATCAGCCCCAGCATTTT
TRBJ1-2	14	TRBV4-3	.	.	CASSPRDGGYGYTF	TGCGCCAGCAGCCCCCGGGACGGAGGTTATGGCTACACCTTC
TRBJ2-3	15	TRBV18	.	TRBD2	CASSPLAGGADTQYF	TGTGCCAGCTCACCGCTAGCGGGAGGTGCAGATACGCAGTATTTT
TRBJ2-1	14	TRBV15	.	TRBD2	CATSREGGGYEQFF	TGTGCCACCAGCAGAGAGGGGGGAGGGTACGAGCAGTTCTTC
TRBJ2-1	13	TRBV7-2	once	.	CASSLGPNNEQFF	TGTGCCAGCAGCTTGGGCCCGAACAATGAGCAGTTCTTC
TRBJ1-5	19	TRBV7-2	.	.	CASSIGFLGLPYSNQPQHF	TGTGCCAGCAGCATTGGGTTCTTAGGGCTACCTTATAGCAATCAGCCCCAGCATTTT
TRBJ2-7	14	TRBV19	.	.	CASSMNGESYEQYF	TGTGCCAGTAGTATGAACGGGGAATCCTACGAGCAGTACTTC
TRBJ1-5	15	TRBV19	.	.	CASTPGGADSQPQHF	TGTGCCAGTACCCCGGGGGGGGCGGATAGTCAGCCCCAGCATTTT
TRBJ2-3	14	TRBV4-1	.	.	CASSLGWTGDTQYF	TGCGCCAGCAGCCTAGGGTGGACTGGAGATACGCAGTATTTT
TRBJ2-7	14	TRBV5-6	.	TRBD1	CASSLLQGISEQYF	TGTGCCAGCAGCTTGTTACAGGGGATATCCGAGCAGTACTTC
TRBJ1-4	11	TRBV25-1	.	.	CAARGGGKLFF	TGTGCCGCCCGGGGGGGAGGAAAACTGTTTTTT
TRBJ1-1	15	TRBV7-9	.	TRBD1	CASSLSGGGDTEAFF	TGTGCCAGCAGCTTGTCAGGGGGCGGGGACACTGAAGCTTTCTTT
TRBJ2-7	14	TRBV27	.	.	CASSLTASSYEQYF	TGTGCCAGCAGTCTCACGGCCAGCTCCTACGAGCAGTACTTC
TRBJ1-5	16	TRBV7-2	.	.	CASSLAPGGANQPQHF	TGTGCCAGCAGCTTAGCCCCGGGGGGGGCAAATCAGCCCCAGCATTTT